This TCR beta chain was profiled in a study of response to subunit inactivated influenza vaccine. Study observations and caveats: Only a handful of new T cells, the authors suggested, are recruited with each seasonal influenza vaccination.

There are 14 residues in the CDR3. Germline CDR1 and CDR2: SQVTM and ANQGSEA. Germline trimming cut 6 bases from V and 4 bases from J; bases unmatched to any gene: 10. This clonotype appeared a few times. Its matching antigen is unknown. MiXCR was run by TCRdb on the RT-PCR reads, yielding one entry per CDR3 protein. Found here are hundreds of thousands of distinct CDR3 sequences, 15% to 19% of them singletons; the top ten hold approximately 10%. Here the sequenced sample was PBMCs from blood, taken roughly 12 days after vaccination. This TCR was sampled from a man between 45 and 60 years old who received an inactivated influenza vaccine. The J gene is TRBJ1-2, the V gene TRBV29-1; 8 bases match TRBD1. DNA for the CDR3: TGCAGCGTGAAGGAGGACAGGGCGGGCTATGGCTACACCTTC. Its translation: CSVKEDRAGYGYTF. The full variable domain, in which reference TRBV29-1 and TRBJ1-2 provide the parts outside the CDR3, is SAVISQKPSRDICQRGTSLTIQCQVDSQVTMMFWYRQQPGQSLTLIATANQGSEATYESGFVIDKFPISRPNLTFSTLTVSNMSPEDSSIYLCSVKEDRAGYGYTFGSGTRLTVV.